This paragraph covers one T cell receptor (beta chain) sequence. Its antigen is as yet unknown. This specimen comes from a study of T cell clonotyping in hematopoietic cell transplantation. Findings and caveats of the study: No sorting was done, leaving CD4 and CD8 contributions mixed. Broader posttransplant TCR repertoire diversity was predicted by graft donor and pretransplant recipient Inverse Simpson Index values. Few recipient clonotypes overlapped donors; over 95% were de novo at given depth.

Produced via immunoSEQ multiplex PCR; TCRdb's table is partial and in-frame only. The sample contains about 9,000 clones, over 75% of which appear only once. Recipient blood drawn about 28 days pretransplant and days 30, 100, 180 after. The CDR3 loop spans 17 amino acids. Germline CDR1 reads MNHEY; CDR2 reads SMNVEV (reference sequence). Losses at the gene ends were 3 bases for V and 0 bases for J; bases not matched to a gene: 7. The genes are TRBV27 and TRBJ2-3; 9 positions agree with TRBD2. This clonotype was sampled from a female patient aged 45-60 years who had an allogeneic stem cell transplant from a related donor, so the T cells may come from the graft donor. Some clones in this sample may be carry-over from other donors' samples. The material sequenced was peripheral blood mononuclear cells, taken 180 days after allogeneic stem cell transplant. DNA of the CDR3: TGTGCCAGCAGTTTTGTCGGGCGGGGGGGAAGCACAGATACGCAGTATTTT. It specifies CASSFVGRGGSTDTQYF.